The clone carrying this T cell receptor beta chain occurred many times. The data were taken from a study of T cells in Graves' hyperthyroidism and ophthalmopathy. From RNA transcripts, TCR beta CDR3 regions were amplified. TCR CDR3 regions were first amplified by RT-PCR with HTBI primers. TCRdb reprocessed the multiplex PCR reads via MiXCR and lists one record per CDR3 protein. The sample lists some 580,000 distinct CDR3 sequences, roughly 16% occurring once. Sequencing used blood. This clonotype was obtained from a woman in her 40s with Graves' ophthalmopathy.

The CDR3 DNA reads as TGCAGTGCTAGAGGGGCTAGCGAATACAATGAGCAGTTCTTC. Residues: CSARGASEYNEQFF. V usage is TRBV20-1 and J usage is TRBJ2-1, with D possibly TRBD2 on 6 matching bases. The CDR3 sequence is 14 residues long. The V gene lost 1 base and the J gene lost 4 bases, with 11 bases spanning the gap. Germline V lookup: CDR1 DFQATT, CDR2 SNEGSKA (reference sequence).